This TCR beta chain emerged from a study of shared clonotypes between healthy human individuals. The overall study: Aged 18 to 49, the donors were a couple of women and three men. Findings of the study overall: Sharing across four donors was highest in naive CD4 (about 5%) and lowest in memory CD8 (approximately 0.4%).

Naive-designated CD8 cells lacked CD45RO, were positively enriched for CCR7, and omitted terminally differentiated effector memory CD45RA+ cells. Per the authors' pipeline: With immunoSEQ giving junction-only sequences and no quality scores, filtering differed. Produced via immunoSEQ multiplex PCR; TCRdb's table is partial and in-frame only. The D gene and trimming were derived from the DNA, and the V and J assignments and clone size from that table. Of 1.5 million to 2.5 million clones listed, over 85% are singletons. Germline CDR1 reads LGHNT; CDR2 reads FRNRAP. This CDR3 region has 14 residues. V lost 5 bases and J 2 bases, leaving 11 bases between the germline ends. This clone is a singleton in its sample. Its specificity is unknown.

This TCR derives from a young man in good health. The V and J genes are TRBV12-5 and TRBJ2-3; D unresolved. The source material was naive CD8+ T cells sorted from blood. CDR3 DNA sequence: TGTGCTAGTGGTCCGGACGATCTCACAGATACGCAGTATTTT. Its translation is CASGPDDLTDTQYF.